Included here is one T cell receptor beta chain sequence, with context. This sample was included in a study of a mutant IDH1 vaccine in newly diagnosed glioma. Study-wide background: Of treated patients, roughly 62% were men and roughly 38% women, averaging roughly 40 years. Beforehand, treatment had been radiotherapy, temozolomide, or both; the majority received both.

Clones were read by immunoSEQ multiplex PCR, and TCRdb kept only the in-frame ones, dropping some. The table shows about 88,000 clones, with over 70% occurring only once. Time point: baseline, week 1 (first vaccination visit). Treatment described: pre-vaccination baseline after standard-of-care therapy. Donor tumors were new WHO grade 3 or 4 IDH1-mutant, ATRX-lost astrocytomas. Trimming stripped 3 bases from V and 0 bases from J, with 18 bases between. Germline assignment: CDR1 GTSNPN and CDR2 SVGIG (reference sequence). The CDR3 is 18 residues long. The rearrangement joins TRBV30 to TRBJ2-6, with a possible D match to TRBD1 (6 bases). The sample in question was PBMCs, obtained from a glioma patient treated with radiotherapy, temozolomide or both. This clonotype originated in a middle-aged man with glioma. Some clones in this sample may be carry-over from other donors' samples. In nucleotides, the CDR3 is TGTGCCTGGAGCCCCCCGGACAGAGGTTCCTCTGGGGCCAACGTCCTGACTTTC. Residues: CAWSPPDRGSSGANVLTF.